A single sample gave rise to the 7 T cell receptor beta chains below, sequenced in a study of blood T cell repertoires in COVID-19. Profiled with immunoSEQ multiplex PCR; TCRdb holds only in-frame clones, not every one. The table has roughly 380,000 clones, roughly four fifths seen once. The sequencing sample was made of peripheral blood. The origin of the receptors is a human donor with acute or convalescent COVID-19. The donor label of this sample is uncertain.

V usage is TRBV19 and J usage is TRBJ1-5; 8 positions agree with TRBD1. The CDR3 is made up of 17 amino acids. The germline gives CDR1 LNHDA, CDR2 SQIVND (reference sequence). Trimming took 6 bases from V and 5 from J; bases not matched to a gene: 15. CDR3 region: CASSPDWTGKVYQPQHF. The CDR3 coding sequence is TGTGCCAGTAGCCCCGACTGGACAGGGAAAGTCTATCAGCCCCAGCATTTT.

The chain links TRBV18 to TRBJ2-7; 11 nucleotides agree with TRBD2. This CDR3 is built from 17 residues. V was pared by 9 bases and J by 0 bases, with 13 bases of the junction left unmatched. Germline-derived CDR1 and CDR2 are KGHSH and LQKENI. CDR3 in amino acids: CARSTSGVLHVSYEQYF. CDR3 nucleotide sequence: TGTGCCAGGTCGACTAGCGGGGTTCTCCACGTCTCCTACGAGCAGTACTTC.

The chain is built from TRBV5-1 and TRBJ1-1; D might be TRBD1 (5 bases). Per germline, CDR1 SGHRS and CDR2 YFSETQ. The V and J ends lost 4 bases and 0 bases respectively, with 13 bases between them. CDR3 size: 15 residues. For the CDR3, the DNA is TGCGCCAGCAGCATCTCGACAGACATGAACACTGAAGCTTTCTTT. Residues: CASSISTDMNTEAFF.

CDR3 in amino acids: CASSLIATGNTIYF. CDR3 nucleotides: TGTGCCAGCAGTTTAATAGCTACGGGGAACACCATATATTTT. The chain recombines TRBV28 with TRBJ1-3; D gene ambiguous. Trimming removed 2 bases at V and 7 bases at J, with 12 bases between. The CDR3 runs 14 residues. The germline V gene has CDR1 MDHEN and CDR2 SYDVKM.

CDR3 coding DNA: TGTGCCAGCAGTTCACGACAGGAGTCTTACACAGATACGCAGTATTTT. Translated: CASSSRQESYTDTQYF. The genes are TRBV6-5 and TRBJ2-3, with TRBD1 as a possible D gene (6 bases). CDR1 is MNHEY, CDR2 SVGAGI, per germline. The CDR3 totals 16 residues. V dropped 4 bases and J dropped 2 bases, with 16 bases sitting between them.

The chain is built from TRBV7-9 and TRBJ1-2; D may be TRBD1 (6 bases). This CDR3 has 14 residues. CDR1 is SEHNR, CDR2 FQNEAQ, per germline (reference sequence). Trimming removed 3 bases from V and 5 bases from J, with 13 bases in between. The DNA for the CDR3 is TGTGCCAGCAGCTTCTTACAGGGAGATTATGGCTACACCTTC. Residues: CASSFLQGDYGYTF.

As regards this clone: This sample includes further DNA sequences coding for the same CDR3. The chain links TRBV2 to TRBJ1-1, with TRBD1 matching over 8 bases. Per germline, CDR1 SNHLY and CDR2 FYNNEI. The length of the CDR3 is 13 residues. V gave up 8 bases and J gave up 4 bases; unmatched junction bases: 6. The CDR3 DNA sequence: TGTGCCAGCGGACAGGGACGGGGCACTGAAGCTTTCTTT. As protein: CASGQGRGTEAFF. Complete variable domain (other parts from reference TRBV2 and TRBJ1-1): EPEVTQTPSHQVTQMGQEVILRCVPISNHLYFYWYRQILGQKVEFLVSFYNNEISEKSEIFDDQFSVERPDGSNFTLKIRSTKLEDSAMYFCASGQGRGTEAFFGQGTRLTVV.